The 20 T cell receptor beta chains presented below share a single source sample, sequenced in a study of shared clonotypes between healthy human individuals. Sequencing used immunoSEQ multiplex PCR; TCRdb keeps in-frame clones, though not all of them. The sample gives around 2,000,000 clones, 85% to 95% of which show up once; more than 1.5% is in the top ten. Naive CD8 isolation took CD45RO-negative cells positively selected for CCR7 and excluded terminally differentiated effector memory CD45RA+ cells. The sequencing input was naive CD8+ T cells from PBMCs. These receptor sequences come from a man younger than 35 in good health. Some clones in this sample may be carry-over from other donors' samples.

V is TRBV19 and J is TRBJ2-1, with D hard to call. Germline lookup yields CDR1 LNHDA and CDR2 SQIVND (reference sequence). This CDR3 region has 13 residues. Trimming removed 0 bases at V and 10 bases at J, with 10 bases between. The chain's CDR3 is CASSIDGFSEQFF. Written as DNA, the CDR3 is TGTGCCAGTAGTATAGATGGTTTTTCGGAGCAGTTCTTC.

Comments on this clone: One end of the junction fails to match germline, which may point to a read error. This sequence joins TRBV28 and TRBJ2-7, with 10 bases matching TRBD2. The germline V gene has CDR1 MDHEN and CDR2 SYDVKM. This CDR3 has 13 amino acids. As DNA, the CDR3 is TGTGCCAGCAGTTTGCCTAGTAGCGGGAGGCCTGACTTC. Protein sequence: CASSLPSSGRPDF.

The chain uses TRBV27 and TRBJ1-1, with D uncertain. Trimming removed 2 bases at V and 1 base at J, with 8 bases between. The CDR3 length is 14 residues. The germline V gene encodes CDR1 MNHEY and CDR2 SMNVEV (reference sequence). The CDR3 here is CASSLAPRNTEAFF. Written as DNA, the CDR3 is TGTGCCAGCAGTTTAGCCCCGCGGAACACTGAAGCTTTCTTT.

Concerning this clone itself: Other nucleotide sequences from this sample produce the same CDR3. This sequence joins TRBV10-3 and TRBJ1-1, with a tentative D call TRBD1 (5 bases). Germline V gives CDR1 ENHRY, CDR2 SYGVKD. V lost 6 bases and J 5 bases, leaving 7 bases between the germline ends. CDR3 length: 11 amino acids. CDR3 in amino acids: CAISGGTEAFF. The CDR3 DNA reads TGTGCCATCAGCGGGGGGACTGAAGCTTTCTTT.

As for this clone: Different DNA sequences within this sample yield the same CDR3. CDR3 in amino acids: CASSQGYEQYF. The CDR3, as DNA: TGTGCCAGCAGCCAAGGTTACGAGCAGTACTTC. The chain combines TRBV14 with TRBJ2-7, with D unclear. The CDR3 has 11 amino acids. V was clipped by 1 base and J by 4 bases, with 2 bases between them. CDR1 and CDR2 (germline): SGHDN, FVKESK.

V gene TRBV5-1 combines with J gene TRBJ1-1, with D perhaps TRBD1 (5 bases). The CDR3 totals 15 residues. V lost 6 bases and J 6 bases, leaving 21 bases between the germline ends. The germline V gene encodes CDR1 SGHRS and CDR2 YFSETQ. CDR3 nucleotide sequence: TGCGCCAGCAAGAAGGAAGAGGGGTTTATATCTGAAGCTTTCTTT. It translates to CASKKEEGFISEAFF.

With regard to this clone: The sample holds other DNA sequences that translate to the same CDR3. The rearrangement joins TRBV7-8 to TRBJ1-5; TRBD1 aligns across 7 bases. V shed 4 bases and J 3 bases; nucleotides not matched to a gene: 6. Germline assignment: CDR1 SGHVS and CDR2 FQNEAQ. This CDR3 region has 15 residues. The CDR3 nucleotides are TGTGCCAGCAGCTCGAGGGACAGCCACAATCAGCCCCAGCATTTT. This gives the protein CASSSRDSHNQPQHF.

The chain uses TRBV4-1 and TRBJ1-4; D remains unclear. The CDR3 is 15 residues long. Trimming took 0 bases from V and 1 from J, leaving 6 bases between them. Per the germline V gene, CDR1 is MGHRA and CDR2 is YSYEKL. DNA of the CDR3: TGCGCCAGCAGCCAAGAACGGGGAACTAATGAAAAACTGTTTTTT. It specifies CASSQERGTNEKLFF.

CDR3 loop: CASTEFGQGAIMGTEAFF. The CDR3 DNA follows: TGTGCCAGCACCGAATTTGGACAGGGGGCTATTATGGGCACTGAAGCTTTCTTT. The chain joins TRBV27 to TRBJ1-1; 11 bases fit TRBD1. Germline values: CDR1 MNHEY, CDR2 SMNVEV (reference sequence). The CDR3 is made up of 18 amino acids. V lost 7 bases and J lost 4; bases outside the gene matches: 17.

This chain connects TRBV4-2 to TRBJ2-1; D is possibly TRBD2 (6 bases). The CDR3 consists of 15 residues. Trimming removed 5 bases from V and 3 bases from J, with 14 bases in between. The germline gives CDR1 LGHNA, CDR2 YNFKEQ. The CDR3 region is CASSNRGGDYNEQFF. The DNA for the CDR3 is TGTGCCAGCAGCAATAGAGGCGGGGACTACAATGAGCAGTTCTTC.

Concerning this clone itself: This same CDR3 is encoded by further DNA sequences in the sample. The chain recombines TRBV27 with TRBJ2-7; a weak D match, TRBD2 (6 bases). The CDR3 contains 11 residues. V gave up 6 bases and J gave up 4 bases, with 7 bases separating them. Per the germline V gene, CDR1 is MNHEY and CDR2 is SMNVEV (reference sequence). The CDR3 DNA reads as TGTGCCAGCAGGGGGGGTTACGAGCAGTACTTC. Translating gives CASRGGYEQYF.

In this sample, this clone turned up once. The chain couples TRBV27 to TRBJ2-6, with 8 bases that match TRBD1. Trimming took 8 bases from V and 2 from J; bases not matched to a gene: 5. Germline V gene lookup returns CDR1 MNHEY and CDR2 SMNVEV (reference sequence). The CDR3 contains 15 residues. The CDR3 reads CASCQGAPGANVLTF. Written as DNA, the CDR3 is TGTGCCAGCTGCCAGGGGGCCCCTGGGGCCAACGTCCTGACTTTC.

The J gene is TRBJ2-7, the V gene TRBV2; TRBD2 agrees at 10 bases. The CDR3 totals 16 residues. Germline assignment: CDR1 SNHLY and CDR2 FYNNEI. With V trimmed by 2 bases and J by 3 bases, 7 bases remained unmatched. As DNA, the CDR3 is TGTGCCAGCAGTGAATTCGAAGCGGGAGGGAACTACGAGCAGTACTTC. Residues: CASSEFEAGGNYEQYF.

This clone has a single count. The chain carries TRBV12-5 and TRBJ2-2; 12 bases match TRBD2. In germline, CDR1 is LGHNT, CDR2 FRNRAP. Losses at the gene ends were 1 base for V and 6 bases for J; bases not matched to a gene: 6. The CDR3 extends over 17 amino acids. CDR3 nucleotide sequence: TGTGCTAGTGGTTTGGAAGTTCTAGCGGGAGGGCCCGGGGAGCTGTTTTTT. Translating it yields CASGLEVLAGGPGELFF.

CDR3 in amino acids: CASSLDRATGELFF. The CDR3 nucleotides are TGTGCCAGCAGCTTGGACAGGGCCACCGGGGAGCTGTTTTTT. J is TRBJ2-2 and V is TRBV5-4, with D perhaps matching TRBD1 (6 bases). CDR3 length: 14 residues. Per germline, CDR1 SGHNT and CDR2 YYREEE (reference sequence). V gave up 0 bases and J gave up 4 bases, with 7 bases separating them.

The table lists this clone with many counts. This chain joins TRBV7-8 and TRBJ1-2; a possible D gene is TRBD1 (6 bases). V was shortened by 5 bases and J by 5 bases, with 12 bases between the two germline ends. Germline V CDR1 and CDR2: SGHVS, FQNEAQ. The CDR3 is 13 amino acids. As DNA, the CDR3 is TGTGCCAGCAGCGCCCCAGGGGCTTATGGCTACACCTTC. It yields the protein CASSAPGAYGYTF. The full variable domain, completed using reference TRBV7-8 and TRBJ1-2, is GAGVSQSPRYKVAKRGQDVALRCDPISGHVSLFWYQQALGQGPEFLTYFQNEAQLDKSGLPSDRFFAERPEGSVSTLKIQRTQQEDSAVYLCASSAPGAYGYTFGSGTRLTVV.

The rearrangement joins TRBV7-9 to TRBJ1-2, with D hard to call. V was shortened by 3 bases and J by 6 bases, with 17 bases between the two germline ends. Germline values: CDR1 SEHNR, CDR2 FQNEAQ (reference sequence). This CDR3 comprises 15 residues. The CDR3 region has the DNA TGTGCCAGCAGCTTGAGCACAGAAGGAAGTAATGGCTACACCTTC. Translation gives CASSLSTEGSNGYTF. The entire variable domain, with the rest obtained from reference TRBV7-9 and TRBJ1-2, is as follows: DTGVSQNPRHKITKRGQNVTFRCDPISEHNRLYWYRQTLGQGPEFLTYFQNEAQLEKSRLLSDRFSAERPKGSFSTLEIQRTEQGDSAMYLCASSLSTEGSNGYTFGSGTRLTVV.

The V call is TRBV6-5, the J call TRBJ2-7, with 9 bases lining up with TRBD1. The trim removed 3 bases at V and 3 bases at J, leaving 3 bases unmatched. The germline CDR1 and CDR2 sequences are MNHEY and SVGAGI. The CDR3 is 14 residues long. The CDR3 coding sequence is TGTGCCAGCAGTTATGACAGGGGGGGCTACGAGCAGTACTTC. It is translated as CASSYDRGGYEQYF.

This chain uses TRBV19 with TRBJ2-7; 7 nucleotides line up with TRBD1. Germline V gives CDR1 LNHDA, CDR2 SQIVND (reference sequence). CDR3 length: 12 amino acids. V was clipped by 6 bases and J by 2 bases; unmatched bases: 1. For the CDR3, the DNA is TGTGCCAGTAGGGGACAGACCTACGAGCAGTACTTC. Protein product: CASRGQTYEQYF.

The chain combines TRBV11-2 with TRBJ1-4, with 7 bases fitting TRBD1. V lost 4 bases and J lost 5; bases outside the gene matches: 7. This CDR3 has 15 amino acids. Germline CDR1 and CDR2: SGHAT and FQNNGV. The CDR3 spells CASSSRDSRNEKLFF. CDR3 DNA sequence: TGTGCCAGCAGCTCCAGGGACAGCCGGAATGAAAAACTGTTTTTT. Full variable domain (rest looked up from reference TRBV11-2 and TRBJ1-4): EAGVAQSPRYKIIEKRQSVAFWCNPISGHATLYWYQQILGQGPKLLIQFQNNGVVDDSQLPKDRFSAERLKGVDSTLKIQPAKLEDSAVYLCASSSRDSRNEKLFFGSGTQLSVL.